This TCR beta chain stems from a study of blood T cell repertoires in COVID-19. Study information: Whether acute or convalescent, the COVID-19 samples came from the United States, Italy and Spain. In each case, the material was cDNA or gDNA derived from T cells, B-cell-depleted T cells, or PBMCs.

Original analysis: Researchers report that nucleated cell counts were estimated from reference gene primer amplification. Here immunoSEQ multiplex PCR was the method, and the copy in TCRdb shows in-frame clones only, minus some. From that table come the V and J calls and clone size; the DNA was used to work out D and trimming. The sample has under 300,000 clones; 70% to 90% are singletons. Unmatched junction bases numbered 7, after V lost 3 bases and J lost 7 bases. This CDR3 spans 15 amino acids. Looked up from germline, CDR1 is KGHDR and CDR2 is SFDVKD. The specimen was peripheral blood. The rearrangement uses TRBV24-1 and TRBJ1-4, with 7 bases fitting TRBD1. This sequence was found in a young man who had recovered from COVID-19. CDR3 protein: CATSDKQGFGEKLFF. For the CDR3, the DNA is TGTGCCACCAGTGATAAACAGGGGTTTGGTGAAAAACTGTTTTTT.